The sequence of this T cell receptor (beta chain) was determined in a study of blood T cell repertoires in COVID-19. As for the study in general: Specimens from acute and convalescent COVID-19 originated in the United States, Italy and Spain. Nucleic acid was either cDNA or gDNA, and it came from T cells, B-cell-depleted T cells, or PBMCs.

V gave up 0 bases and J gave up 4 bases; unmatched junction bases: 9. Germline V gene sequence: CDR1 MNHNS, CDR2 SASEGT. The CDR3 length is 16 residues. Per the authors' pipeline: The authors estimated nucleated cell counts from reference gene primer amplification. TCRdb's table, derived via immunoSEQ multiplex PCR, lists solely in-frame clones and lacks some. V and J calls and clone size follow that table, whereas D and trimming were derived from the DNA. Among more than 200,000 clones listed, around four fifths were seen once. The specimen sequenced was peripheral blood. The chain couples TRBV6-1 to TRBJ2-7, with TRBD2 matching over 7 bases. The source of this sequence is a man aged 55-75 years with acute or convalescent COVID-19. The CDR3 DNA is TGTGCCAGCAGTGAAGCGCTATTAGCGGGCCCTTACGAGCAGTACTTC. This encodes CASSEALLAGPYEQYF.